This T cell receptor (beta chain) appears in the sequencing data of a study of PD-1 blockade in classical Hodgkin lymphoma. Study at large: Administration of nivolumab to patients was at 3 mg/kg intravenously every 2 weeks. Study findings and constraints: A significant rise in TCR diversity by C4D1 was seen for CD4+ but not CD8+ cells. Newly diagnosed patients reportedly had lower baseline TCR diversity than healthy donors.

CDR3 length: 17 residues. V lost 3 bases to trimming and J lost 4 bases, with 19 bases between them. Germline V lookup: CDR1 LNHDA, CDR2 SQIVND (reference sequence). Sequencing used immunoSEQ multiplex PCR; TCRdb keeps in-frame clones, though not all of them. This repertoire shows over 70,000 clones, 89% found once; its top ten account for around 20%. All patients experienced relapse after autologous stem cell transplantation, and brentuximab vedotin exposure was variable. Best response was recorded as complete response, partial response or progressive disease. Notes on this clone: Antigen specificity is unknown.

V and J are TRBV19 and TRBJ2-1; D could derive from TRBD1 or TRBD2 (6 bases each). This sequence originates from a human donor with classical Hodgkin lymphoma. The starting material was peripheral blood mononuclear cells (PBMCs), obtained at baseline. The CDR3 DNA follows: TGTGCCAGTAGTATCGGGGCGGGACAATGGGATTACAATGAGCAGTTCTTC. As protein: CASSIGAGQWDYNEQFF.